This T cell receptor (beta chain) was recovered during a study of blood T cell repertoires in COVID-19. The germline CDR1 and CDR2 sequences are ENHRY and SYGVKD. V gave up 7 bases and J gave up 7 bases, with 16 bases separating them. The CDR3 totals 13 residues. Sequencing used immunoSEQ multiplex PCR; TCRdb keeps in-frame clones, though not all of them. The table includes some 200,000 clones, approximately 85% detected once. V and J are TRBV10-3 and TRBJ1-2; no firm D call. The clonotype comes from a man aged 45 to 65 who had recovered from COVID-19. Sequenced input: peripheral blood. CDR3 amino acids: CAINSPTMLGYTF. The CDR3 DNA follows: TGTGCCATCAACTCCCCCACTATGCTTGGCTACACCTTC.